The 29 T cell receptor beta chains listed next were all sequenced from one sample in a study of blood T cell repertoires in COVID-19. The protocol was immunoSEQ multiplex PCR, while the TCRdb copy is restricted to in-frame clones and leaves out a portion. The data contain some 290,000 clones, approximately 87% of them seen just once; the ten biggest clones take up about 4.9%. Sequences were obtained from peripheral blood. Receptors originate from a man between 60 and 75 years old who had recovered from COVID-19.

The DNA for the CDR3 is TGTGCCAGCAGCCCTGGGGCGGGGGGGATGGAGCAGTTCTTC. Translation: CASSPGAGGMEQFF. The chain couples TRBV4-2 to TRBJ2-1; 9 nucleotides align to TRBD2. Germline V gene lookup returns CDR1 LGHNA and CDR2 YNFKEQ. This CDR3 is built from 14 residues. Trimming at V came to 4 bases and at J to 10 bases, leaving 8 bases not matched to a gene.

V is TRBV19 and J is TRBJ1-5; D might be TRBD1 (6 bases). This CDR3 has 15 amino acids. Between the trimmed V and J ends, which lost 3 bases and 4 bases, there was a span of 13 bases. Per germline, CDR1 LNHDA and CDR2 SQIVND (reference sequence). The CDR3 sequence: CASSIGRGWNQPQHF. DNA for the CDR3: TGTGCCAGTAGTATTGGCAGGGGTTGGAATCAGCCCCAGCATTTT.

In the case of this clone: This same CDR3 is encoded by further DNA sequences in the sample. The V and J genes are TRBV30 and TRBJ1-5; D ambiguous. V shed 1 base and J shed 4 bases, with 5 bases lying between them. This CDR3 contains 12 residues. Germline V gene lookup returns CDR1 GTSNPN and CDR2 SVGIG (reference sequence). Written as DNA, the CDR3 is TGTGCCTGGAGTGCGGTGAATCAGCCCCAGCATTTT. This sequence encodes CAWSAVNQPQHF.

V gene TRBV7-6 combines with J gene TRBJ2-7, with 11 bases lining up with TRBD2. The trim removed 5 bases at V and 6 bases at J, leaving 9 bases unmatched. CDR1 is SGHVS and CDR2 is FNYEAQ in the germline V gene. This CDR3 spans 15 amino acids. The DNA of the CDR3 is TGTGCCAGCAGCCCGAGACTAGCGGGGACCCGCGAGCAGTACTTC. Its translation is CASSPRLAGTREQYF.

This clone has just one count. The gene calls are TRBV5-6 and TRBJ2-7; TRBD2 agrees at 8 bases. The germline gives CDR1 SGHDT, CDR2 YYEEEE. V was clipped by 3 bases and J by 9 bases; unmatched bases: 14. There are 15 residues in the CDR3. The CDR3 sequence: CASSSKRERLRGQYF. As DNA, the CDR3 is TGTGCCAGCAGCTCAAAGCGGGAGCGCCTACGAGGGCAGTACTTC.

The chain carries TRBV27 and TRBJ1-3; perhaps TRBD1 as D (5 bases). V lost 4 bases and J 7 bases, leaving 14 bases between the germline ends. Looked up from germline, CDR1 is MNHEY and CDR2 is SMNVEV (reference sequence). This CDR3 spans 14 amino acids. CDR3 sequence reads: CASSSSGPWNTIYF. DNA of the CDR3: TGTGCCAGCAGTTCCTCAGGGCCGTGGAACACCATATATTTT.

This sequence joins TRBV25-1 and TRBJ2-7; weak D call: TRBD1 (6 bases). The CDR3 is 16 amino acids. Trimming removed 6 bases from V and 0 bases from J, with 18 bases in between. From germline, CDR1 is MGHDK and CDR2 SYGVNS. The CDR3 sequence is CASSPIHRDNSYEQYF. The CDR3 region has the DNA TGTGCCAGCAGCCCGATCCACCGGGACAACTCCTACGAGCAGTACTTC.

This clone was counted a few times. The chain carries TRBV5-4 and TRBJ2-3; no clear D gene. The CDR3 loop spans 13 amino acids. Trimming cost V 5 bases and J 5 bases, with 12 bases left between them. Germline loops: CDR1 SGHNT, CDR2 YYREEE (reference sequence). CDR3 sequence (DNA): TGTGCCAGCAGACCAGTCGCGGTAGATACGCAGTATTTT. This codes for CASRPVAVDTQYF.

V and J are TRBV14 and TRBJ2-1; D perhaps matches TRBD2 (6 bases). V shed 1 base and J shed 7 bases, with 8 bases lying between them. The CDR3 length is 13 residues. Germline loops: CDR1 SGHDN, CDR2 FVKESK. The CDR3 DNA is TGTGCCAGCAGCCAAGTACTAGCAAATGAGCAGTTCTTC. This translates into CASSQVLANEQFF.

This clone was seen only a few times. The V call is TRBV6-2 or TRBV6-3, the J call TRBJ2-1, with D possibly being TRBD1 (5 bases). The length of the CDR3 is 16 residues. CDR1 MNHEY and CDR2 SVGEGT come from the germline V gene. V gave up 4 bases and J gave up 4 bases, with 17 bases separating them. CDR3 bases: TGTGCCAGCAGTTCAATGACAGAACCCCCTTACAATGAGCAGTTCTTC. Translated: CASSSMTEPPYNEQFF.

The chain carries TRBV6-1 and TRBJ1-1, with D hard to call. The V gene's germline CDR1 is MNHNS and CDR2 SASEGT. The CDR3 runs to 16 residues. Trimming pared 1 base from V and 1 base from J, leaving 13 bases between. In DNA form, the CDR3 reads TGTGCCAGCAGTGAAGAGTATGCTATAGCGAACACTGAAGCTTTCTTT. It encodes CASSEEYAIANTEAFF.

The chain recombines TRBV4-2 with TRBJ2-1, with 7 nucleotides matching TRBD1. Germline V CDR1 and CDR2: LGHNA, YNFKEQ. Trimming took 0 bases from V and 7 from J; bases not matched to a gene: 6. This CDR3 comprises 15 residues. CDR3 residues: CASSQERGGRNEQFF. CDR3 DNA: TGTGCCAGCAGCCAAGAAAGAGGGGGCCGGAATGAGCAGTTCTTC.

The chain employs TRBV5-1 and TRBJ2-1; 10 nucleotides line up with TRBD2. V lost 4 bases, J lost 0 bases, and 1 base stayed unmatched. CDR1 SGHRS and CDR2 YFSETQ come from the germline V gene. The CDR3 has 15 amino acids. CDR3 nucleotide sequence: TGCGCCAGCAGCATAGCGGGAGGCTCCTACAATGAGCAGTTCTTC. It is translated as CASSIAGGSYNEQFF.

The V gene is TRBV9, the J gene TRBJ2-3; 15 positions agree with TRBD2. After removal of 1 base from V and 4 bases from J, the junction contained 16 bases not matched to a gene. The CDR3 has 21 amino acids. CDR1 is SGDLS and CDR2 is YYNGEE in the germline V gene. This CDR3 reads CASSVRPDGLAGGRVPDTQYF. As DNA, the CDR3 is TGTGCCAGCAGCGTAAGACCAGACGGACTAGCGGGGGGGCGGGTTCCAGATACGCAGTATTTT. Complete variable domain (other parts from reference TRBV9 and TRBJ2-3): DSGVTQTPKHLITATGQRVTLRCSPRSGDLSVYWYQQSLDQGLQFLIQYYNGEERAKGNILERFSAQQFPDLHSELNLSSLELGDSALYFCASSVRPDGLAGGRVPDTQYFGPGTRLTVL.

The CDR3 loop reads CASSPWQGGSYEQYF. The CDR3 bases are TGTGCCAGCAGCCCTTGGCAGGGGGGCTCCTACGAGCAGTACTTC. The chain combines TRBV5-5 with TRBJ2-7; D is perhaps TRBD1 (7 bases). There are 15 residues in the CDR3. The V and J ends lost 4 bases and 0 bases respectively, with 14 bases between them. CDR1 and CDR2 from the germline V gene are SGHKS and YYEKEE (reference sequence).

This chain links TRBV5-1 with TRBJ2-5; 9 bases are a match to TRBD1. CDR1 and CDR2 from the germline V gene are SGHRS and YFSETQ. V gave up 5 bases and J gave up 5 bases; unmatched junction bases: 10. The CDR3 has 15 amino acids. CDR3 sequence: CASRLPGTGIETQYF. CDR3 bases: TGCGCCAGCAGGCTCCCCGGGACAGGGATTGAGACCCAGTACTTC.

The chain combines TRBV30 with TRBJ1-1; a possible D gene is TRBD1 (6 bases). Deletions cut 7 bases from V and 1 base from J, with 10 bases between. This CDR3 region has 12 residues. Germline-derived CDR1 and CDR2 are GTSNPN and SVGIG (reference sequence). The CDR3 loop reads CASGGRNTEAFF. In DNA, the CDR3 is TGTGCCTCCGGGGGGCGGAACACTGAAGCTTTCTTT.

The genes are TRBV10-2 and TRBJ1-1; 7 bases are shared with TRBD1. The CDR3 contains 11 residues. The junction had 3 bases not matched to a gene; V was cut back by 8 bases and J by 6 bases. The germline V gene has CDR1 WSHSY and CDR2 SAAADI. This CDR3 is CASAQGAEAFF. DNA for the CDR3: TGCGCCAGCGCGCAGGGGGCTGAAGCTTTCTTT.

The gene calls are TRBV15 and TRBJ2-5; D not resolved. V lost 0 bases, J lost 2 bases, and 10 bases lay in between. In germline, CDR1 is LNHNV, CDR2 YYDKDF (reference sequence). The CDR3 has 15 amino acids. The CDR3 coding sequence is TGTGCCACCAGCAGAGATATGAACCAGCAAGAGACCCAGTACTTC. Translated: CATSRDMNQQETQYF.

The chain is built from TRBV7-9 and TRBJ2-7; 8 nucleotides agree with TRBD1. This CDR3 comprises 15 residues. Germline V lookup: CDR1 SEHNR, CDR2 FQNEAQ (reference sequence). Germline trimming cut 0 bases from V and 6 bases from J; bases unmatched to any gene: 7. The CDR3 region is CASSLALGQASEQYF. In nucleotides, the CDR3 is TGTGCCAGCAGCTTAGCTTTGGGACAGGCCTCCGAGCAGTACTTC.

The V call is TRBV6-5, the J call TRBJ1-5; D call uncertain. Trimming pared 6 bases from V and 2 bases from J, leaving 14 bases between. This CDR3 spans 15 amino acids. From germline, CDR1 is MNHEY and CDR2 SVGAGI. This CDR3 is CASRKSYLGNQPQHF. CDR3 nucleotides: TGTGCCAGCAGGAAGTCCTATTTGGGCAATCAGCCCCAGCATTTT.

The genes are TRBV10-3 and TRBJ2-1; TRBD2 aligns across 7 bases. Germline assignment: CDR1 ENHRY and CDR2 SYGVKD. The ends lost 10 bases at V and 9 bases at J; junction bases unmatched: 9. The CDR3 is made up of 12 amino acids. The CDR3 nucleotides are TGTGCCAGCTGGCCGGGGGGAGGTGAGCAGTTCTTC. Translated, it gives CASWPGGGEQFF.

This clone was seen a few times. This chain connects TRBV12-5 to TRBJ1-4, with 9 bases lining up with TRBD1. This CDR3 has 14 residues. The trim removed 6 bases at V and 8 bases at J, leaving 7 bases unmatched. Germline assignment: CDR1 LGHNT and CDR2 FRNRAP. CDR3 amino acids: CASGPGQGQEKLFF. The CDR3 coding sequence is TGTGCTAGTGGACCGGGACAGGGACAGGAAAAACTGTTTTTT.

This CDR3 reads CSASLREDGEQYF. The CDR3 DNA follows: TGCAGTGCTAGTTTAAGGGAGGATGGCGAGCAGTACTTC. V gene TRBV20-1 combines with J gene TRBJ2-7; D is possibly TRBD2 (6 bases). Trimming removed 3 bases at V and 6 bases at J, with 15 bases between. The CDR3 totals 13 residues. CDR1 and CDR2 from the germline V gene are DFQATT and SNEGSKA (reference sequence).

CDR3 in amino acids: CASTPQGLGTEAFF. The CDR3 region has the DNA TGTGCCAGCACCCCACAGGGGTTAGGCACTGAAGCTTTCTTT. The chain couples TRBV7-2 to TRBJ1-1; TRBD1 agrees at 7 bases. Germline V gene data show CDR1 as SGHTA and CDR2 as FQGNSA. V dropped 7 bases and J dropped 4; count of bases not matched to a gene: 9. This CDR3 contains 14 residues.

This clone has only one observation. The genes are TRBV10-3 and TRBJ1-2, with TRBD1 matching over 7 bases. This CDR3 contains 16 residues. V lost 6 bases and J lost 4; bases outside the gene matches: 14. Germline V gives CDR1 ENHRY, CDR2 SYGVKD. CDR3 sequence reads: CAIRRQGKGQSYGYTF. CDR3 in DNA: TGTGCCATCAGAAGGCAGGGAAAGGGACAGAGCTATGGCTACACCTTC.

The chain carries TRBV6-4 and TRBJ2-7, with D tentatively TRBD1 (6 bases). This CDR3 comprises 14 residues. CDR1 is MRHNA and CDR2 is SNTAGT in the germline V gene. The ends were cut back, 3 bases at V and 3 bases at J, with 12 bases in the middle. The CDR3 reads CASSDRRGHYEQYF. The CDR3 nucleotides read TGTGCCAGCAGTGATCGCCGGGGACACTACGAGCAGTACTTC.

The J gene is TRBJ2-1, the V gene TRBV5-1, with 12 nucleotides matching TRBD1. Germline V gene lookup returns CDR1 SGHRS and CDR2 YFSETQ. The ends lost 7 bases at V and 7 bases at J; junction bases unmatched: 9. The CDR3 totals 15 residues. CDR3 in amino acids: CASSPGQGAGNEQFF. CDR3 sequence (DNA): TGCGCCAGCTCACCGGGACAGGGGGCTGGAAATGAGCAGTTCTTC.

This clone was seen a handful of times. V and J are TRBV5-6 and TRBJ1-1; D is uncertain. CDR3 length equals 13 residues. With 6 bases removed from V and 5 bases from J, the gap between germline ends came to 14 bases. Germline V CDR1 and CDR2: SGHDT, YYEEEE. CDR3 sequence reads: CASTSAGGTEAFF. CDR3 bases: TGTGCCAGCACCTCCGCAGGAGGAACTGAAGCTTTCTTT.